These 8 T cell receptor beta chains originate from one sample sequenced in a study of CD8+CD57+ T cells in acquired aplastic anemia. For CDR3 and TCR beta VDJ profiling, genomic DNA was the template used. In TCRdb, the reads were re-called with MiXCR into one record per CDR3 protein. Counted here are 150,000 to 200,000 distinct CDR3 sequences, about 64% occurring once; the ten biggest clones make up about 48%. The sample was sorted CD4+, CD8+, or CD8+CD57+ T cells (not recorded which) from PBMCs. Receptors were obtained from a human donor in good health.

The CDR3 reads CSGMKTSDQETQYF. The DNA of the CDR3 is TGCAGCGGCATGAAGACTAGCGACCAAGAGACCCAGTACTTC. The rearrangement links TRBV20-1 to TRBJ2-5; TRBD2 matches at 8 bases. The CDR3 length is 14 residues. The V gene's germline CDR1 is DFQATT and CDR2 SNEGSKA (reference sequence).

This clonotype was seen at least ten times. The chain employs TRBV12-3 or TRBV12-4 and TRBJ1-5; tentatively, D is TRBD1 (5 bases). The CDR3 length is 14 residues. Between the trimmed V and J ends, which lost 9 bases and 0 bases, there was a span of 12 bases. In DNA, the CDR3 is TGTGCCAGTCGGGACGGGGATAGCAATCAGCCCCAGCATTTT. Protein sequence: CASRDGDSNQPQHF.

This clonotype has a count of ten or more. For the CDR3, the DNA is TGTGCCAGCAGTACTCTCTTGGGCGGCGAGCAGTACTTC. This encodes CASSTLLGGEQYF. The chain carries TRBV6-5 and TRBJ2-7; unclear D gene. Germline CDR1 MNHEY, CDR2 SVGAGI. Trimming shortened V by 5 bases and J by 6 bases, and 14 bases separated the two germline ends. The CDR3 has 13 amino acids.

The chain is built from TRBV20-1 and TRBJ1-2, with D possibly being TRBD1 (5 bases). V was clipped by 4 bases and J by 7 bases, with 16 bases between them. The CDR3 covers 13 residues. Germline loops: CDR1 DFQATT, CDR2 SNEGSKA (reference sequence). Here the CDR3 DNA reads TGCAGTGCTACTTCCAAGGTCGGGGGTGGCTACACCTTC. Residues: CSATSKVGGGYTF.

There are a few counts of this clonotype. The chain couples TRBV27 to TRBJ1-5; no definite D call. The CDR3 runs 13 residues. V gave up 4 bases and J gave up 7 bases, with 11 bases separating them. In germline, CDR1 is MNHEY, CDR2 SMNVEV (reference sequence). CDR3 loop: CASSYDGGQPQHF. Written as DNA, the CDR3 is TGTGCCAGCAGTTACGACGGAGGGCAGCCCCAGCATTTT.

The chain is built from TRBV12-3 or TRBV12-4 and TRBJ2-3, with D possibly TRBD2 on 5 matching bases. Trimming left V 6 bases short and J 3 bases short, with 13 bases between. The CDR3 sequence is 14 residues long. The CDR3 reads CASSPAGKTDTQYF. DNA of the CDR3: TGTGCCAGCAGCCCGGCCGGGAAGACAGATACGCAGTATTTT.

J is TRBJ2-5 and V is TRBV24-1; the match to TRBD1 covers 10 bases. Germline V lookup: CDR1 KGHDR, CDR2 SFDVKD. Trimming at V came to 5 bases and at J to 2 bases, leaving 13 bases not matched to a gene. The CDR3 loop spans 18 amino acids. The DNA of the CDR3 is TGTGCCACCAGTGGGGCCGCGGGGACAGGGGACTTTCAAGAGACCCAGTACTTC. This sequence encodes CATSGAAGTGDFQETQYF.

This clonotype appeared many times. The V and J genes are TRBV29-1 and TRBJ2-2; D not resolved. Germline values: CDR1 SQVTM, CDR2 ANQGSEA. This CDR3 contains 13 residues. The V end was cut by 3 bases, the J end by 4 bases, with 9 bases between. The CDR3 loop reads CSVDPGPTGELFF. In nucleotides, the CDR3 is TGCAGCGTTGACCCCGGACCCACCGGGGAGCTGTTTTTT.